The clone carrying this T cell receptor (beta chain) was picked up many times. The antigen is undetermined. The sample is drawn from a study of T-cell reconstitution after alpha-beta-depleted transplantation in children. Overall study results and limits: The study reportedly traced alpha-beta T cells about two months after transplant to several hundred expanded graft clones. Fresh T-cell production supplied most of the T-cell counts and diversity seen one year after transplant. Some patients showed high day-60 TCRbeta diversity, which derived from surviving recipient T cells and thymic progenitors.

The library targeted TCRbeta and was prepared with unique molecular identifiers. TCRdb fed the PCR reads into MiXCR, producing one record per CDR3 protein. Among approximately 520,000 distinct CDR3 sequences listed, roughly 10% were seen once. Germline assignment: CDR1 LNHNV and CDR2 YYDKDF (reference sequence). With 1 base removed from V and 4 bases from J, the gap between germline ends came to 9 bases. The CDR3 length is 14 residues. The J gene is TRBJ2-3, the V gene TRBV15, with D unclear. Specimen: PBMCs, mostly from graft donor cells, collected 180 days after TCRalphabeta/CD19-depleted stem cell transplant. This receptor was identified in a female patient under 10 years old who had a stem cell transplant for aplastic anemia, so the T cells may come from the graft donor. The CDR3 DNA is TGTGCCACCAGCAGAGCCCGGGCCCCAGATACGCAGTATTTT. It translates to CATSRARAPDTQYF.